The clone carrying this T cell receptor beta chain was recorded a few times. What it binds is unknown. These data come from a study of T cells after yellow fever vaccination. Study overall: SMART-Seq v4 Ultra Low Input prepared the low-cell-number fractions.

Study results and limitations: Weaker in magnitude, the secondary response showed a faster peak on day 5 versus 15.

Germline V lookup: CDR1 SGHNT, CDR2 YYREEE (reference sequence). V gave up 2 bases and J gave up 4 bases, with 12 bases separating them. The CDR3 length is 14 residues. From the 5' RACE reads, TCRdb called clonotypes with MiXCR, one entry per CDR3 protein. The sample has 310,000 or so distinct CDR3 sequences, about 6.9% seen once; the top ten hold about a sixth. The clonotype comes from a man aged 18 to 30 who received the YFV17D yellow fever vaccine. J is TRBJ2-5 and V is TRBV5-4; D unresolved. Sample: PBMCs, taken more than 35 days after the first yellow fever vaccination. CDR3 protein: CASSFWDEGETQYF. CDR3 bases: TGTGCCAGCAGCTTCTGGGATGAAGGAGAGACCCAGTACTTC. The full variable domain, completed using reference TRBV5-4 and TRBJ2-5, is ETGVTQSPTHLIKTRGQQVTLRCSSQSGHNTVSWYQQALGQGPQFIFQYYREEENGRGNFPPRFSGLQFPNYSSELNVNALELDDSALYLCASSFWDEGETQYFGPGTRLLVL.